This T cell receptor (beta chain) was documented in a study of cytomegalovirus exposure and HLA in healthy donors. CDR3 length: 17 residues. Germline V gene lookup returns CDR1 SNHLY and CDR2 FYNNEI. The J segment lost 0 bases and the V segment lost 7 bases, leaving 9 bases of the junction unmatched. The PCR ran on 60 Vbeta and 13 Jbeta primers. The protocol was immunoSEQ multiplex PCR, while the TCRdb copy is restricted to in-frame clones and leaves out a portion. The table records 100,000 to 150,000 clones, 75% to 85% of them present only once. This sequence joins TRBV2 and TRBJ2-6; TRBD1 matches at 7 bases. The sequenced sample consisted of PBMCs. The TCR comes from a middle-aged woman in good health and CMV-seronegative. The DNA of the CDR3 is TGTGCCAGCAAGGTTGGGGACAGCCGCTCTGGGGCCAACGTCCTGACTTTC. This gives the protein CASKVGDSRSGANVLTF.